The present T cell receptor beta chain was sequenced within a study of cytomegalovirus exposure and HLA in healthy donors. As for this clone: Its antigen is unidentified.

V was clipped by 3 bases and J by 8 bases; unmatched bases: 16. Germline V gives CDR1 LNHDA, CDR2 SQIVND (reference sequence). The CDR3 is 17 amino acids. General study findings and limits: Most observed TCR sequences were rare, whereas some public TCRs were detected in many donors.

Each donor's status was that of a healthy bone marrow donor. The study ran its PCR with 60 Vbeta and 13 Jbeta primers. Only in-frame clones appear in the TCRdb table, and some are missing; sequencing was by immunoSEQ multiplex PCR. The table records approximately 120,000 clones, 81% of them present only once. The receptor's source is a woman aged 30 to 39 in good health and CMV-seronegative. The V and J genes are TRBV19 and TRBJ2-1; 7 bases are shared with TRBD2. Sequencing was done on a sample of PBMCs. The DNA for the CDR3 is TGTGCCAGTAGTATCGTAGCGGGCCCAGGGTCGATCGATGAGCAGTTCTTC. Its protein is CASSIVAGPGSIDEQFF.